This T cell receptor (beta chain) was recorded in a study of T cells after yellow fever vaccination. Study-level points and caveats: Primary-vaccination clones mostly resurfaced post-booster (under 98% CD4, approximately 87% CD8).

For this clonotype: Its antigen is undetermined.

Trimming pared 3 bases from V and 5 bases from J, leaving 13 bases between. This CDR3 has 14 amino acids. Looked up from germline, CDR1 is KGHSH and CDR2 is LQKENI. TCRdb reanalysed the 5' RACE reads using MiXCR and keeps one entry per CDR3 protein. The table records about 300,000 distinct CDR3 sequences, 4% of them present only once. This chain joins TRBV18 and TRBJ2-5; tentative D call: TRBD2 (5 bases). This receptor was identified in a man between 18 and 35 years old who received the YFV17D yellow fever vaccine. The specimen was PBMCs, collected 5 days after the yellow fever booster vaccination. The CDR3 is CASSPPGITETQYF. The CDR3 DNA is TGTGCCAGCTCACCGCCGGGGATCACGGAGACCCAGTACTTC.